These T cell receptor beta chains were read from a single sample in a study of blood T cell repertoires in COVID-19. Repertoires were generated with immunoSEQ multiplex PCR, while TCRdb's copy carries only in-frame clones and drops some. The table has over 250,000 clones, approximately 90% seen once. Sequencing input: peripheral blood. The receptor set was obtained from a man aged 55 to 70 who had recovered from COVID-19. Each CDR3 is given with its conserved first and last residue. D genes are given only for firm matches. Clone size appears in some rows only: once, few, many, or a class for an expanded clone.

CDR3nt	CDR3aa	len	j_gene	d_gene	abundance	v_gene
TGTGCCAGCAGGGGGCAGGGGGACAATGAGCAGTTCTTC	CASRGQGDNEQFF	13	TRBJ2-1	TRBD1	NA	TRBV9
TGTGCCAGCACGAGACAGGGGGCTTTACGCGAGCAGTACTTC	CASTRQGALREQYF	14	TRBJ2-7	TRBD1	few	TRBV27
TGTGCCAGCAGCCCCGGACAAGTGCAGTACTTC	CASSPGQVQYF	11	TRBJ2-7	NA	NA	TRBV5-5
TGTGCCGGATGGGACAGGAGACGCTACAATGAGCAGTTCTTC	CAGWDRRRYNEQFF	14	TRBJ2-1	TRBD1	NA	TRBV30
TGTGCCAGCAGCATCCAGGAGGGGCGCGAAGGCTACACCTTC	CASSIQEGREGYTF	14	TRBJ1-2	NA	NA	TRBV9
TGTGCCAGTAGTATAGATCGTTGGGGACAGCCTGAGCAGTTCTTC	CASSIDRWGQPEQFF	15	TRBJ2-1	TRBD1	NA	TRBV19
TGTGCCACCAGCAGAGAGGAGGGGCCCTATGGCTACACCTTC	CATSREEGPYGYTF	14	TRBJ1-2	NA	NA	TRBV15
TGTGCCACCAACGAAGGCGGGGTATCCTACGAGCAGTACTTC	CATNEGGVSYEQYF	14	TRBJ2-7	NA	NA	TRBV24-1
TGTGCCAGCACCCAAAGGAGGGGGCAAAACTATGGCTACACCTTC	CASTQRRGQNYGYTF	15	TRBJ1-2	TRBD1	few	TRBV6-5
TGCAGTGCTAGTAGGGGGGGGTCAACATACGAGCAGTACTTC	CSASRGGSTYEQYF	14	TRBJ2-7	NA	NA	TRBV20-1
TGTGCTATACGGTCTGGAAACACCATATATTTT	CAIRSGNTIYF	11	TRBJ1-3	NA	NA	TRBV7-8
TGTGCCAGCAGCCTGGACAGGGCCTACGAGCAGTACTTC	CASSLDRAYEQYF	13	TRBJ2-7	TRBD1	NA	TRBV4-2
TGCGCCAGCAGCGTAAGACTAGCGGGGGGGCTTAATGAGCAGTTCTTC	CASSVRLAGGLNEQFF	16	TRBJ2-1	TRBD2	NA	TRBV5-1
TGTGCCAGCAGCTTGTCCGCTGGAAACACCATATATTTT	CASSLSAGNTIYF	13	TRBJ1-3	NA	NA	TRBV5-6
TGTGCCAGCTCACCCTTTTCGGGGGAGCTGTTTTTT	CASSPFSGELFF	12	TRBJ2-2	NA	NA	TRBV18
TGTGCCAGCAGTTACGGACGACCGCGACAGGGGTATCACGAGCAGTACTTC	CASSYGRPRQGYHEQYF	17	TRBJ2-7	TRBD1	NA	TRBV6-2/TRBV6-3
TGTGCCAGCAGCCCCCGGACAGGGGCCAACGGGGAGCTGTTTTTT	CASSPRTGANGELFF	15	TRBJ2-2	TRBD1	NA	TRBV9
TGCGCCAGCAGCTCCGGGACAGGGGCTCGGGGAGAGACCCAGTACTTC	CASSSGTGARGETQYF	16	TRBJ2-5	TRBD1	NA	TRBV5-1
TGTGCCAGCAGCTCCACAGGGGGCCCCTCCGGGGAGCTGTTTTTT	CASSSTGGPSGELFF	15	TRBJ2-2	TRBD1	NA	TRBV13
TGTGCCAGCAGTCGGACAGCCTACGAGCAGTACTTC	CASSRTAYEQYF	12	TRBJ2-7	NA	NA	TRBV3-1/TRBV3-2
TGTGCCAGCAGTTTTGGGACAGGGGGTAACTATGGCTACACCTTC	CASSFGTGGNYGYTF	15	TRBJ1-2	TRBD1	NA	TRBV28
TGTGCCAGCAGTTCAGTACCCGGGGAGCTGTTTTTT	CASSSVPGELFF	12	TRBJ2-2	NA	NA	TRBV7-9
TGTGCCAGCAGCCCATTCCGTGGGGCAGGAAACACCATATATTTT	CASSPFRGAGNTIYF	15	TRBJ1-3	NA	NA	TRBV11-2
TGTGCCAGCAGTTACTCGAGAACAGGGAACTATGGCTACACCTTC	CASSYSRTGNYGYTF	15	TRBJ1-2	NA	few	TRBV6-5
TGTGCCAGCAGTCCCGGGGGCTATGGCTACACCTTC	CASSPGGYGYTF	12	TRBJ1-2	NA	NA	TRBV6-5
TGCGCCAGCAGCTTCCAACCGACCGGGACATTTCCTGCAGATACGCAGTATTTT	CASSFQPTGTFPADTQYF	18	TRBJ2-3	NA	NA	TRBV5-1
TGTGCCAGCAGCCAAGATTGGCTCTATGGCTACACCTTC	CASSQDWLYGYTF	13	TRBJ1-2	NA	NA	TRBV14
TGTGCCAGCAGCCCCCGGGACAGGCGCGCCTATGGCTACACCTTC	CASSPRDRRAYGYTF	15	TRBJ1-2	TRBD1	NA	TRBV7-9
TGTGCCAGCAGCTCCTATCGTGACAAAAACATTCAGTACTTC	CASSSYRDKNIQYF	14	TRBJ2-4	NA	NA	TRBV7-9
TGTGCCAGCAGCAAAACAGGGGACCCCCCAGAGACCCAGTACTTC	CASSKTGDPPETQYF	15	TRBJ2-5	NA	NA	TRBV21-1
TGTGCCAGCGGCCGAGGGACTAGCGGGGGGCGGGGCGAGCAGTACTTC	CASGRGTSGGRGEQYF	16	TRBJ2-7	TRBD2	NA	TRBV9
TGTGCCAGTAGTGCCCGCGGACAGAGTAGCTCCTACAATGAGCAGTTCTTC	CASSARGQSSSYNEQFF	17	TRBJ2-1	NA	NA	TRBV19
TGTGCCAGCAGTTCAACCGCGGGCTTCGGCAAAAACATTCAGTACTTC	CASSSTAGFGKNIQYF	16	TRBJ2-4	NA	NA	TRBV2
TGTGCCAGTAGCCCACTAGCACCAAAAGAGACCCAGTACTTC	CASSPLAPKETQYF	14	TRBJ2-5	NA	once	TRBV19
TGTGCCACCAGTTCAGGGGCCGATGGCTACACCTTC	CATSSGADGYTF	12	TRBJ1-2	NA	NA	TRBV24-1
TGTGCCAGCAGCTTAGTCGAGAAGTCCTACAATGAGCAGTTCTTC	CASSLVEKSYNEQFF	15	TRBJ2-1	NA	NA	TRBV11-2
TGCGCCAGCAGCTTGGAGAGCTCTAATGAAAAACTGTTTTTT	CASSLESSNEKLFF	14	TRBJ1-4	NA	NA	TRBV5-1
TGTGCCAGCTCACCGGGGCCATCCCTGGGCGAGCAGTACTTC	CASSPGPSLGEQYF	14	TRBJ2-7	NA	NA	TRBV18
TGTGCCAGCAGGGGGACAACTAATCAGCCCCAGCATTTT	CASRGTTNQPQHF	13	TRBJ1-5	NA	NA	TRBV6-6
TGTGCCAGCAGCAAGGACAGGCCCTATGGCTACACCTTC	CASSKDRPYGYTF	13	TRBJ1-2	TRBD1	NA	TRBV3-1/TRBV3-2
TGTGCCTGGAGTCTACAGGGGAGGTGGGGGTCGGGATACGAGCAGTACTTC	CAWSLQGRWGSGYEQYF	17	TRBJ2-7	NA	NA	TRBV30
TGTGCCAGCAGCCAAGTGGCTAGCGGGGGATTGGGGGAGCTGTTTTTT	CASSQVASGGLGELFF	16	TRBJ2-2	TRBD2	NA	TRBV4-2
TGTGCCAGCAGCTCGAGTTTTAGCTCCTACAATGAGCAGTTCTTC	CASSSSFSSYNEQFF	15	TRBJ2-1	NA	NA	TRBV7-2
TGTGCCAGCACTAGAGACCCCGCCGGAAACACCATATATTTT	CASTRDPAGNTIYF	14	TRBJ1-3	NA	NA	TRBV2
TGTGCCAGCAGCCAAGATCGCGACAGCAACTATGGCTACACCTTC	CASSQDRDSNYGYTF	15	TRBJ1-2	NA	NA	TRBV3-1/TRBV3-2
TGTGCCAGCAGTCCCGGACACCGGATCTCTGGAAACACCATATATTTT	CASSPGHRISGNTIYF	16	TRBJ1-3	NA	NA	TRBV5-6
TGTGCCAGCAGTTTACAACAGGGGCCGGGGGATCCCCAGTACTTC	CASSLQQGPGDPQYF	15	TRBJ2-5	NA	NA	TRBV28
TGTGCCAGCAGCGTAGTCTTTACAGGTGAAGCTTTCTTT	CASSVVFTGEAFF	13	TRBJ1-1	NA	NA	TRBV9
TGTGCCAGTAGTCTCTCGGGAACAGGGGGTACAGATACGCAGTATTTT	CASSLSGTGGTDTQYF	16	TRBJ2-3	TRBD1	NA	TRBV19
TGCGCCAGCAGCCCGCGACAGACCGCTAATTCACCCCTCCACTTT	CASSPRQTANSPLHF	15	TRBJ1-6	NA	NA	TRBV5-1
TGTGCCAGCAGACAGGGGGGGCCTCGGGGCTACACCTTC	CASRQGGPRGYTF	13	TRBJ1-2	TRBD1	NA	TRBV6-5